This paragraph covers one T cell receptor beta chain sequence. Antigen: not known. This entry belongs to a study of shared clonotypes between healthy human individuals. Points from the study as a whole: When naive CD4 clonotypes were compared across a handful of donors, 4% to 5.5% were shared. Relative to memory subsets, naive subsets generally showed larger estimated richness. For sorted subsets, rarefaction showed incomplete sequencing despite large depth.

A 200 ng quantity of DNA, 25,000 to 30,000 T cell genomes, went into the sorted-subset replicate PCRs. The protocol was immunoSEQ multiplex PCR, while the TCRdb copy is restricted to in-frame clones and leaves out a portion. The table records hundreds of thousands of clones, 92% of them present only once. This CDR3 region has 15 residues. V was shortened by 5 bases and J by 1 base, with 15 bases between the two germline ends. Germline values: CDR1 SEHNR, CDR2 FQNEAQ (reference sequence). Naive CD8 cells, CD45RO-negative and positively selected for CCR7, excluded terminally differentiated effector memory CD45RA+ cells.

The chain employs TRBV7-9 and TRBJ2-7; D possibly corresponds to TRBD2 (6 bases). The sequenced sample consisted of naive CD8+ T cells sorted from blood. The receptor was derived from a man aged 25 to 45 in good health. In DNA form, the CDR3 reads TGTGCCAGCAGCACTCCGGGACTGCAGTCCTACGAGCAGTACTTC. This gives the protein CASSTPGLQSYEQYF.